The 24 T cell receptor beta chains in this list originate from one sample, sequenced in a study of regulatory T cells after allogeneic stem cell transplantation (dated by TCRdb to between 2017 and 2018). The instrument was an Illumina MiSeq. After the RNA was reverse transcribed with the SMARTer RACE cDNA Amplification kit, the TCR beta CDR3 region was amplified. TCRdb trimmed the raw reads at Q25, called clones with MiXCR and kept productive beta chains. CDR3 protein sequences are deduplicated, and each keeps its most common genes and DNA. This sample is represented by roughly 4,700 distinct CDR3 sequences; around 95% of them were singletons. Of the sample, 35% to 45% is held by the ten largest clones. What this sample's time point label stands for: 30 days after allogeneic hematopoietic stem cell transplantation. The sample consisted of sorted CD4+ T cells from blood (whether regulatory or conventional is not recorded), taken 30 days after allogeneic stem cell transplant. The receptors here all came from a human patient who had an allogeneic stem cell transplant, so the T cells may come from the graft donor.

The V and J genes are TRBV11-2 and TRBJ1-2, with 10 bases identical to TRBD1. This CDR3 is 19 amino acids long. The germline V gene encodes CDR1 SGHAT and CDR2 FQNNGV. V trimming: 1 base; J trimming: 13 bases; junction bases outside the gene matches: 24. CDR3 in DNA: TGTGCCAGCAGCTTAGCGGGGCGACAGGGGGCGAGGGAAGGCGAAGACGGCACCTTC. Protein sequence: CASSLAGRQGAREGEDGTF.

This clonotype was recorded once. The CDR3 end shows no conserved phenylalanine or tryptophan, and so a read error is likely. The chain couples TRBV5-1 to TRBJ1-2; possible D gene TRBD1, 6 bases. The germline gives CDR1 SGHRS, CDR2 YFSETQ. CDR3 length: 15 residues. The CDR3 reads CASSLRGETDYGYTI. The CDR3 DNA reads as TGCGCCAGCAGCTTGAGGGGGGAAACGGATTATGGGTACACCATC.

J is TRBJ1-5 and V is TRBV20-1, with a tentative D call TRBD1 (5 bases). The CDR3 consists of 14 residues. Germline CDR1 and CDR2: DFQATT and SNEGSKA (reference sequence). The CDR3 spells CVASLGLGDQDQHF. The CDR3 DNA reads TGCGTTGCTAGTTTGGGACTGGGCGATCAGGACCAGCATTTT.

The sample holds one count of this clonotype. J is TRBJ1-5 and V is TRBV5-5; a possible D gene is TRBD1 (5 bases). V lost 3 bases and J 13 bases, leaving 32 bases between the germline ends. Germline V CDR1 and CDR2: SGHKS, YYEKEE (reference sequence). The CDR3 runs to 18 residues. Here the CDR3 DNA reads TGTGCCAGCAGCTCGACGTCGAGGGGAAGGAATAGCAATGAGGCACAGCATTTT. This gives the protein CASSSTSRGRNSNEAQHF.

The sample holds a few counts of this clonotype. The chain is built from TRBV7-2 and TRBJ2-2; TRBD2 agrees at 9 bases. The CDR3 spans 18 residues. Germline V gene data show CDR1 as SGHTA and CDR2 as FQGNSA. V trimming: 1 base; J trimming: 4 bases; junction bases outside the gene matches: 10. The DNA for the CDR3 is TGTGCCAGCAGCTTAGGAGGTAGCGGGAGTTCCCCCACCGGGGAGCTGTTTTTT. This codes for CASSLGGSGSSPTGELFF.

The chain employs TRBV5-1 and TRBJ2-4; 8 bases align to TRBD2. V lost 7 bases and J lost 12; bases outside the gene matches: 21. This CDR3 has 16 residues. Germline CDR1 and CDR2: SGHRS and YFSETQ. The CDR3 is CASHPMPSGGVYNQYF. DNA of the CDR3: TGCGCCAGCCACCCCATGCCAAGCGGGGGCGTCTACAATCAGTACTTC.

The chain employs TRBV7-3 and TRBJ2-6; D may correspond to TRBD1 or TRBD2 (5 bases each). Trimming removed 5 bases at V and 18 bases at J, with 32 bases between. The CDR3 loop spans 17 amino acids. CDR1 is SGHTA, CDR2 FQGTGA, per germline. DNA of the CDR3: TGTGCCAGCAGCCTGCGCGCCATGGGGGTTGGGGCCAACGGCCAGACTTTC. Translating it yields CASSLRAMGVGANGQTF.

A note on this clonotype: One end of the junction is discordant with germline, which a read error may explain. This chain joins TRBV2 and TRBJ2-2, with 7 bases matching TRBD2. Germline loops: CDR1 SNHLY, CDR2 FYNNEI. This CDR3 comprises 16 residues. Here the CDR3 DNA reads TGTGCCTGCAGTGGCGAGCGAGCGGGGTGGGTAGGGGAGCTGTTTTTT. Translating it yields CACSGERAGWVGELFF.

The chain links TRBV13 to TRBJ2-1, with D possibly called TRBD1 or TRBD2 (6 bases each). The V end was cut by 5 bases, the J end by 15 bases, with 26 bases between. Germline CDR1 reads PRHDT; CDR2 reads FYEKMQ (reference sequence). This CDR3 comprises 15 residues. In DNA form, the CDR3 reads TGTGCCAGCAGCGCAGGCAGGGTGGTGGCCCGGGGGCCGTTCTTC. Its translation is CASSAGRVVARGPFF.

Note on this clonotype: Compared with germline, one end of the junction differs, possibly owing to a read error. The chain carries TRBV29-1 and TRBJ2-1; no clear D. This CDR3 region has 16 residues. Germline CDR1 SQVTM, CDR2 ANQGSEA. CDR3 amino acids: CSVTRNTVGSYHEQFF. CDR3 in DNA: TGCAGCGTGACCCGCAACACAGTGGGCTCCTACCATGAGCAGTTCTTC.

This clonotype was counted a single time. This chain connects TRBV6-5 to TRBJ2-1; D remains ambiguous. This CDR3 spans 15 amino acids. V lost 6 bases and J 15 bases, leaving 27 bases between the germline ends. Per the germline V gene, CDR1 is MNHEY and CDR2 is SVGAGI. The chain's CDR3 is CASRALVGEPSAPFF. The CDR3 DNA reads TGTGCCAGCAGGGCCCTTGTTGGCGAGCCGAGTGCGCCGTTCTTC.

About this clonotype: With only one base between it and a far larger clone, this is likely a read error. The CDR3 spells CASSKDYNEQFF. CDR3 DNA: TGTGCCAGCAGCAAAGATTACAATGAGCAGTTCTTC. The rearrangement joins TRBV3-2 to TRBJ2-1. TRBV3-2 is an annotated pseudogene. This CDR3 contains 12 residues.

Comments on this clonotype: The junction departs from the called germline gene at one end, perhaps through a read error. The CDR3 region has the DNA TGTGCCGGCAGCTTGGTCGCGCGGGGCACCTACAATGAGCAGTTCTTC. Translation gives CAGSLVARGTYNEQFF. The chain combines TRBV5-5 with TRBJ2-1; a possible D gene is TRBD2 (6 bases). The length of the CDR3 is 16 residues. CDR1 and CDR2 from the germline V gene are SGHKS and YYEKEE (reference sequence).

A note on this clonotype: The junction shows a germline mismatch at one end, possibly a read error. The genes are TRBV2 and TRBJ1-6, with D unclear. The CDR3 runs 15 residues. Germline V gives CDR1 SNHLY, CDR2 FYNNEI. The DNA of the CDR3 is TGTGCCAGCAGTCCTATGAGTTCATATAATTCACCCCTCCTCTTT. Amino acid sequence: CASSPMSSYNSPLLF.

The CDR3 nucleotides read TGCAGTGCTGGGGGGGGCTCAGATACGCAGTATTTT. It encodes CSAGGGSDTQYF. This chain links TRBV20-1 with TRBJ2-3; D might be TRBD2 (7 bases). The CDR3 has 12 residues. Germline values: CDR1 DFQATT, CDR2 SNEGSKA (reference sequence). V was pared by 5 bases and J by 4 bases, with 10 bases between.

Regarding this clonotype: A far larger clone is just one base off, so this is likely a read error. The V and J genes are TRBV6-5 and TRBJ2-7, with D possibly being TRBD2 (6 bases). The end of the DNA aligns better with TRBJ2-5, so the J call may be wrong. Germline V gene sequence: CDR1 MNHEY, CDR2 SVGAGI. CDR3 length: 14 amino acids. This CDR3 reads CVSSPRDGQETQYF. The CDR3 DNA reads as TGTGTCAGCAGTCCGCGGGACGGACAAGAGACCCAGTACTTC.

Details on this clonotype: This likely comes from a read error, as the CDR3 has no conserved phenylalanine or tryptophan at its end. V is TRBV5-8 and J is TRBJ1-5; D unclear. Per the germline V gene, CDR1 is SGHTS and CDR2 is YDEGEE. The CDR3 covers 15 residues. DNA for the CDR3: TGTGCAAGCAGCTTGCCTCGTACCAGCTATCAGCCCCAGCATTGT. This gives the protein CASSLPRTSYQPQHC.

A note on this clonotype: The junction does not match germline at one end; this may be a read error. The chain recombines TRBV5-1 with TRBJ2-7, with D hard to call. Looked up from germline, CDR1 is SGHRS and CDR2 is YFSETQ. This CDR3 spans 16 amino acids. This CDR3 reads CAGHTAGRGKNSEAFF. In DNA form, the CDR3 reads TGCGCCGGCCACACTGCCGGTAGAGGAAAGAACTCCGAAGCGTTCTTC.

The V and J genes are TRBV29-1 and TRBJ2-1; tentative D call: TRBD1 (7 bases). The V end lost 6 bases, the J end lost 5 bases, and 23 bases lay between the germline ends. This CDR3 region has 16 residues. Germline CDR1 SQVTM, CDR2 ANQGSEA. CDR3 region: CSVTPGRGGTHNEQFF. CDR3 DNA sequence: TGCAGCGTGACCCCCGGGAGAGGGGGCACCCACAATGAGCAGTTCTTC.

CDR3 amino acids: CASRRDSNYGYTF. Written as DNA, the CDR3 is TGTGCCAGCAGACGGGACAGCAACTATGGCTACACCTTC. This chain connects TRBV6-2 or TRBV6-3 to TRBJ1-2, with 7 bases lining up with TRBD1. Germline assignment: CDR1 MNHEY and CDR2 SVGEGT. The J segment lost 2 bases and the V segment lost 6 bases, leaving 3 bases of the junction unmatched. This CDR3 comprises 13 residues.

Note on this clonotype: A read error may produce the germline difference seen at one junction end. V and J are TRBV7-3 and TRBJ2-1; D call uncertain. CDR3 size: 15 residues. The V gene's germline CDR1 is SGHTA and CDR2 FQGTGA. CDR3 loop: CASSLTGPDYKEQFF. The DNA for the CDR3 is TGTGCCAGCAGCTTAACAGGACCAGATTACAAAGAGCAGTTCTTC.

The sample holds one count of this clonotype. It is likely a read error, because the conserved phenylalanine at the end of the CDR3 is missing. The DNA is left out, because the CDR3 cannot be placed on it with certainty; the CDR3 is given as TCRdb lists it. The rearrangement joins TRBV5-6 to TRBJ1-6; the DNA was not compared with TRBD1, the D call given in the table. CDR1 is SGHDT and CDR2 is YYEEEE in the germline V gene. The CDR3 has 16 amino acids, counting both end residues. CDR3 sequence reads: CASILAVSWRKSPHPI.

V usage is TRBV29-1 and J usage is TRBJ2-1; D is possibly TRBD1 or TRBD2 (5 bases each). The CDR3 loop spans 16 amino acids. CDR1 and CDR2 (germline): SQVTM, ANQGSEA. CDR3 sequence: CRMAAGPGGSSNEQFF. The CDR3 nucleotides are TGCCGCATGGCCGCCGGGCCTGGGGGATCATCCAATGAGCAGTTCTTC.

The chain couples TRBV5-1 to TRBJ2-7; 8 nucleotides align to TRBD2. Germline lookup yields CDR1 SGHRS and CDR2 YFSETQ. V shed 7 bases and J 4 bases; nucleotides not matched to a gene: 13. The CDR3 sequence is 15 residues long. The CDR3 coding sequence is TGCGCCAGCGGCTGGAGAGCGGGAGCCGTGTACGAGCAGTACTTC. Translating it yields CASGWRAGAVYEQYF.